This T cell receptor beta chain was recovered during a study of monozygotic twins with inflammatory bowel disease. The study, taken as a whole, reports: Among twins, concordant and discordant pairs did not differ in repertoire similarity, possibly from limited power. Healthy twins showed more clonotype sharing with others than IBD patients, especially patients with disease activity. The co-twins with IBD showed lower TCRbeta diversity (inverse Simpson) than their healthy siblings.

The CDR3 consists of 14 residues. From germline, CDR1 is ENHRY and CDR2 SYGVKD. The team made cDNA by running eight separate reactions for each sample. TCRdb reprocessed the 5' RACE reads and reports one entry per CDR3 protein, with no DNA. This sample contains some 300,000 distinct CDR3 sequences. For this clonotype: Its antigen remains unknown.

This receptor was taken from a human donor with ulcerative colitis or Crohn's disease, or a healthy co-twin of an affected twin (not recorded which). J is TRBJ1-1 and V is TRBV10-3; there is no DNA to check the TCRdb D call of TRBD1. The sample consisted of blood. The CDR3 loop is CAISGGPTAQEAFF.